A single sample is the source of the 18 T cell receptor beta chains below, sequenced in a study of shared clonotypes between healthy human individuals. Produced via immunoSEQ multiplex PCR; TCRdb's table is partial and in-frame only. The sample lists approximately 1,500,000 clones; approximately 98% were seen once. What was sequenced was naive CD4+ T cells sorted from blood. Noted subset: CD45RA+ positively selected. These TCRs come from a man younger than 45 in good health.

About this clone: Other nucleotide sequences in the sample specify the same CDR3. This chain links TRBV10-3 with TRBJ1-1; D is undetermined. This CDR3 has 14 residues. V was trimmed by 0 bases and J by 4 bases, leaving 9 bases between them. The germline V gene has CDR1 ENHRY and CDR2 SYGVKD. CDR3 in DNA: TGTGCCATCAGTGAGTCACGGGTCGGCACTGAAGCTTTCTTT. Translation gives CAISESRVGTEAFF.

The chain combines TRBV7-2 with TRBJ1-5; D gene ambiguous. The CDR3 extends over 13 amino acids. Trimming took 2 bases from V and 7 from J, leaving 9 bases between them. Germline V gives CDR1 SGHTA, CDR2 FQGNSA. The CDR3 sequence: CASSLSEPQPQHF. In nucleotides, the CDR3 is TGTGCCAGCAGCTTATCCGAACCCCAGCCCCAGCATTTT.

This chain joins TRBV19 and TRBJ2-7; D call uncertain. The CDR3 totals 15 residues. The germline V and J ends were trimmed by 4 bases and 3 bases, with 16 bases remaining between them. Germline CDR1 is LNHDA and CDR2 is SQIVND (reference sequence). CDR3 nucleotides: TGTGCCAGTAGTAAGGGCCTTAACGCCTACTACGAGCAGTACTTC. Amino acids: CASSKGLNAYYEQYF.

The genes are TRBV18 and TRBJ2-6, with 7 bases aligning to TRBD1. CDR3 length equals 15 residues. CDR1 and CDR2 (germline): KGHSH, LQKENI. J gave up 4 bases and V 5 bases, and 5 bases lay outside the gene matches. The CDR3 is CASSATGVGANVLTF. The CDR3 coding sequence is TGTGCCAGCTCAGCAACAGGGGTCGGGGCCAACGTCCTGACTTTC.

The V call is TRBV6-5, the J call TRBJ2-7; D is possibly TRBD1 (6 bases). The CDR3 length is 16 residues. Germline CDR1 reads MNHEY; CDR2 reads SVGAGI. Between the trimmed V and J ends, which lost 4 bases and 2 bases, there was a span of 18 bases. The CDR3 DNA reads TGTGCCAGCAGTTCCCACGGGCAGGGGCTACCCTACGAGCAGTACTTC. Protein product: CASSSHGQGLPYEQYF.

The rearrangement uses TRBV5-5 and TRBJ1-4; 9 bases line up with TRBD1. From germline, CDR1 is SGHKS and CDR2 YYEKEE (reference sequence). The trim removed 1 base at V and 7 bases at J, leaving 5 bases unmatched. The CDR3 is 15 residues long. The CDR3 loop is CASSLIQGAIEKLFF. Written as DNA, the CDR3 is TGTGCCAGCAGCTTGATACAGGGGGCTATTGAAAAACTGTTTTTT.

The V and J genes are TRBV5-5 and TRBJ2-1; 7 bases agree with TRBD2. V was pared by 5 bases and J by 15 bases, with 11 bases of the junction left unmatched. The CDR3 is 12 amino acids. The germline CDR1 and CDR2 sequences are SGHKS and YYEKEE (reference sequence). The CDR3 nucleotides are TGTGCCAGCAGTTTCCCGGCGGGAGTAGCGTTCTTC. It codes for CASSFPAGVAFF.

V gene TRBV11-2 combines with J gene TRBJ2-3, with 10 nucleotides matching TRBD2. The CDR3 spans 15 residues. Germline-derived CDR1 and CDR2 are SGHAT and FQNNGV. After removal of 1 base from V and 4 bases from J, the junction contained 2 bases not matched to a gene. The CDR3 spells CASSLVLAGADTQYF. Here the CDR3 DNA reads TGTGCCAGCAGCTTAGTCCTAGCGGGAGCAGATACGCAGTATTTT.

The gene calls are TRBV27 and TRBJ2-1; TRBD2 is a possible D gene (6 bases). Germline CDR1 and CDR2: MNHEY and SMNVEV (reference sequence). With 5 bases removed from V and 0 bases from J, the gap between germline ends came to 29 bases. The CDR3 is 21 amino acids. The CDR3: CASSPTQRVLPIGNSYNEQFF. The CDR3, as DNA: TGTGCCAGCAGTCCAACCCAGCGGGTTCTTCCTATAGGGAACTCCTACAATGAGCAGTTCTTC.

This clone came up once. V gene TRBV18 combines with J gene TRBJ2-5, with D possibly being TRBD1 or TRBD2 (6 bases each). The CDR3 extends over 15 amino acids. Germline assignment: CDR1 KGHSH and CDR2 LQKENI. With 2 bases removed from V and 1 base from J, the gap between germline ends came to 11 bases. CDR3 DNA sequence: TGTGCCAGCTCACCATCGGGGGCCCCCCAAGAGACCCAGTACTTC. It translates to CASSPSGAPQETQYF. The full variable domain, in which reference TRBV18 and TRBJ2-5 provide the parts outside the CDR3, is NAGVMQNPRHLVRRRGQEARLRCSPMKGHSHVYWYRQLPEEGLKFMVYLQKENIIDESGMPKERFSAEFPKEGPSILRIQQVVRGDSAAYFCASSPSGAPQETQYFGPGTRLLVL.

The J gene is TRBJ2-3, the V gene TRBV25-1, with D unclear. CDR3 length: 13 residues. V gave up 7 bases and J gave up 2 bases, with 10 bases separating them. Germline CDR1 and CDR2: MGHDK and SYGVNS. The CDR3 DNA is TGTGCCAGCACCCCGACGATCACAGATACGCAGTATTTT. Translated, it gives CASTPTITDTQYF. Looking up the rest from reference TRBV25-1 and TRBJ2-3 gives the full variable domain: EADIYQTPRYLVIGTGKKITLECSQTMGHDKMYWYQQDPGMELHLIHYSYGVNSTEKGDLSSESTVSRIRTEHFPLTLESARPSHTSQYLCASTPTITDTQYFGPGTRLTVL.

This chain connects TRBV5-6 to TRBJ2-7; tentatively, D is TRBD1 (5 bases). The V end was cut by 3 bases, the J end by 3 bases, with 10 bases between. Germline V gene sequence: CDR1 SGHDT, CDR2 YYEEEE. This CDR3 is 13 amino acids long. Written as DNA, the CDR3 is TGTGCCAGCAGCTCATCAGGGATCTACGAGCAGTACTTC. This gives the protein CASSSSGIYEQYF.

On this clone: The same CDR3 is also encoded by other DNA sequences in this sample. This chain uses TRBV5-1 with TRBJ1-1; D remains ambiguous. CDR1 is SGHRS and CDR2 is YFSETQ in the germline V gene. The CDR3 covers 13 residues. Trimming removed 0 bases at V and 2 bases at J, with 5 bases between. This chain's CDR3 is CASSLAPNTEAFF. The DNA of the CDR3 is TGCGCCAGCAGCTTGGCCCCAAACACTGAAGCTTTCTTT.

This chain uses TRBV28 with TRBJ2-3; no clear D gene. Germline assignment: CDR1 MDHEN and CDR2 SYDVKM. The CDR3 contains 14 residues. V dropped 8 bases and J dropped 0 bases, with 12 bases sitting between them. The CDR3 region has the DNA TGTGCCAGCCAGGAAGGTTCTAGCACAGATACGCAGTATTTT. This codes for CASQEGSSTDTQYF.

This clone was seen only once. The CDR3 sequence: CASSKTSGSYEQYF. The CDR3 DNA sequence: TGTGCCAGCAGCAAGACTAGCGGGTCCTACGAGCAGTACTTC. The J gene is TRBJ2-7, the V gene TRBV11-3; 10 positions agree with TRBD2. From germline, CDR1 is SGHNT and CDR2 YENEEA. The junction had 2 bases not matched to a gene; V was cut back by 5 bases and J by 1 base. The CDR3 is 14 residues long. The variable domain in full, with the rest retrieved from reference TRBV11-3 and TRBJ2-7, is EAGVVQSPRYKIIEKKQPVAFWCNPISGHNTLYWYLQNLGQGPELLIRYENEEAVDDSQLPKDRFSAERLKGVDSTLKIQPAELGDSAVYLCASSKTSGSYEQYFGPGTRLTVT.

This chain connects TRBV30 to TRBJ1-1; D not certain. The germline gives CDR1 GTSNPN, CDR2 SVGIG (reference sequence). This CDR3 comprises 14 residues. Trimming took off 4 bases at V and 6 bases at J, with 18 bases between the two ends. In DNA, the CDR3 is TGTGCCTGGACGGTAACGAGACTGGACGCTGAAGCTTTCTTT. Encoded protein: CAWTVTRLDAEAFF.

The rearrangement links TRBV29-1 to TRBJ2-7; D is perhaps TRBD2 (6 bases). CDR3 length: 13 amino acids. Germline V gene lookup returns CDR1 SQVTM and CDR2 ANQGSEA. Trimming shortened V by 5 bases and J by 4 bases, and 15 bases separated the two germline ends. The CDR3 region has the DNA TGCAGCGTTCGAGGGCGGGGTTGGTACGAGCAGTACTTC. It yields the protein CSVRGRGWYEQYF.

The rearrangement links TRBV7-8 to TRBJ1-5, with D possibly TRBD1 on 5 matching bases. The CDR3 covers 14 residues. Trimming shortened V by 1 base and J by 4 bases, and 8 bases separated the two germline ends. Germline CDR1 and CDR2: SGHVS and FQNEAQ. The CDR3 here is CASSLGQKNQPQHF. The CDR3 DNA is TGTGCCAGCAGCTTAGGACAGAAGAATCAGCCCCAGCATTTT.